The text below deals with one T cell receptor (beta chain). The clone's antigen remains unknown. One end of the junction fails to match germline, which may point to a read error. The source of the sample is a study of cytomegalovirus exposure and HLA in healthy donors (TCRdb year 2017). As for the study more broadly: According to an earlier analysis of a few hundred of the donors, about 179 million T cells yielded roughly 110 million unique TCR beta sequences and about 300 Gb of sequence data. A later analysis re-analyzed previously published TCR beta repertoires from 666 donors and added high-resolution HLA genotyping to study TCR occurrence patterns. About 5 DR-DQ haplotypes were handled as single units for association and clustering, since linkage in the cohort was strong. The later analysis used no new phenotypic data to find candidate immune exposures, relying instead on TCR beta sequences and their occurrence across donors. A later genetic analysis used genome-wide SNP genotypes for about 65% of the 666 donors, treating that subset as a discovery cohort. Of the roughly 400 genotyped donors, roughly 80% fell in the genetic ancestry cluster associated with self-reported Caucasian donors. High-throughput TCR immunosequencing, statistical association of individual TCRs with disease status, and machine learning were combined to predict cytomegalovirus infection status. Using immunosequencing, the study profiled T cell repertoires from 666 subjects and related those repertoires to cytomegalovirus serostatus. Alongside the repertoire data, information on donor age, sex, ethnicity and CMV serostatus was compiled. To decide whether each TCR beta V gene segment behaved as functional or pseudogenic, an earlier analysis of 587 of the donors relied on high-throughput TCR beta sequencing. Typing coverage differed by locus: A, B, C, DRB1 and DQB1 were typed in roughly 620-640 donors, DQA1 in around 500, DPA1 in some 600, and DPB1 in 450 to 480. On average, around 230,000 unique TCR beta nucleotide sequences were sequenced per donor among a few hundred genotyped donors of the cohort, with 15% to 20% of those sequences being non-productive. The study was designed to test whether signatures of past pathogen exposure could be identified by cataloging public T cell receptors. HLA typing covered class I and class II loci at four-digit resolution. Besides the first cohort of under 700 subjects, a separate validation cohort made up of 95 to 150 different subjects was used. An early release that covered about 640 HLA-typed donors contained approximately 300 gigabases of sequencing data and roughly 84 million unique TCR sequences. All discovery cohort repertoires had been generated on a single sequencing platform. What the authors observed across the whole study: Three of the identified cytomegalovirus-associated TCR beta chains were confirmed in vitro to be specific for cytomegalovirus antigens. Across donors, most TCR sequences were observed very rarely, whereas some public TCRs were present in many individuals. Specific HLA alleles were associated with 15,000 to 20,000 TCR beta sequences at a false discovery rate of 0.05 in a later analysis. Compared with the 666-donor mean, donors in an Asian-associated ancestry cluster had fewer N-insertions in productive TCRs, according to a later genetic analysis. In this cohort, only TCR beta chains were sequenced, and detectable features were limited by the absence of alpha or paired-chain data. HLA typing was unavailable for some donors at each locus, so association tests used only the typed subset. According to a later analysis, most CMV-associated TCR beta chains appeared to be HLA-restricted, and the HLA associations seemed to be driven largely by CMV exposure. An association between a missense DCLRE1C variant and V-gene and J-gene trimming of TCR beta chains was found in a later genetic analysis and replicated in an independent cohort. A further reported finding was that TCR beta sequences accurately predicted the HLA-A and HLA-B alleles for most subjects in the first cohort. In a later analysis, several top co-occurrence clusters were reported to appear linked to parvovirus B19, influenza, CMV and Epstein-Barr virus. The 87-base-pair reads could not distinguish some IMGT-functional V segments, including TRBV6-2 and TRBV6-3, so those segments were excluded. In a later analysis, the rate of TCR association differed among HLA loci, with DRB1 alleles having the most associated TCRs and HLA-C alleles having the fewest. The only immune exposure information available for the cohort was CMV serostatus. Sequencing depth was assumed to be roughly uniform across donors in the presence/absence analyses, though that assumption may not hold. Because counts were too low, around 17 rarely observed V segments, including chromosome 9 orphons, were left out of the earlier analysis of 500 to 750 of the donors. According to the authors, the approach could potentially be generalized to other disease states and immunological phenotypes. Correlated functional status among segregating V segments might be attributable to linkage disequilibrium, but an unknown experimental factor could not be ruled out. A later analysis found that HLA-associated TCR beta chains were more clonally expanded and had lower generation probabilities than equally common non-associated chains. The sequencing pipeline was judged likely to have produced a cluster of highly shared sequence variants as a technical artifact. The classifier was reported to diagnose cytomegalovirus status with high specificity and sensitivity in both the original cohort and the validation cohort. Broadly in line with IMGT annotations, most TCR beta V segments showed up in productive rearrangements about 87% or about 30% of the time in an earlier analysis of several hundred of the donors. A total of 150 or so TCR beta chains were listed by the study as associated with cytomegalovirus. Strong co-occurrence of HLA alleles, especially DR and DQ, made assigning TCR associations to individual alleles difficult.

The CDR3 runs 15 amino acids, cysteine and phenylalanine included. The entry retains the CDR3 DNA only, 45 bases that are in frame from base 1. The germline V gene supplies CDR1 MGHRA and CDR2 YSYEKL. Preparation of the library involved the immunoSEQ multiplex PCR assay. The multiplex PCR relied on a mix of 60 forward primers for TCR Vbeta segments and 13 reverse primers for TCR Jbeta segments. The CDR3 region of rearranged TCR beta genes was amplified from genomic DNA with a multiplex PCR assay. The Illumina HiSeq System was used to sequence the amplified TCR beta libraries as 87-base-pair reads. The published analysis was carried out like this. Across the 666 repertoires, a later analysis counted tens of millions of unique TCR beta chains, approximately 10 million of which were shared by at least two donors. Raw reads were error-corrected and collapsed into unique sequences with a nearest-neighbor algorithm that merged closely related sequences to remove PCR and sequencing errors. CDR3 sequences were aligned to IMGT reference sequences to assign V, D and J gene segments. For a sequence to be retained, a match of at least six nucleotides was required to both a V gene segment and a J gene segment. A rearrangement counted as productive if the CDR3 had no stop codons and remained in frame with V and J, and every other rearrangement counted as non-productive. Following IMGT convention, CDR3 was defined as the stretch from the second conserved V-encoded cysteine to the conserved J-encoded phenylalanine. Sequences without an unambiguous match to a single V gene segment were excluded from the earlier analysis of approximately 560 of the donors. In an earlier analysis of approximately 610 of the donors, V segments were called functional above 56.7% productive rearrangements and were called segregating when the between-donor standard deviation exceeded 5%. A statistical classification framework was developed to diagnose cytomegalovirus status using the catalog of TCR beta chain sequences. V and J gene assignment, in a later analysis, came from comparing TCR nucleotide sequences with IMGT/GENE-DB human TR gene sequences. In a later analysis, CDR3 sequences and most-parsimonious VDJ recombination scenarios were assigned using the TCRdist pipeline. A later analysis defined each TCR beta chain by its CDR3 amino acid sequence plus V-gene family, and excluded reads lacking a unique V-gene family. As a way to deal with suspected cross-contamination and a sequencing artifact, a later analysis dropped roughly 620 nucleotide sequences that were highly shared and had low generation probability. In a later analysis, a clonal expansion index for each public chain was calculated from normalized within-repertoire ranks of inferred template counts. In a later analysis, generation probabilities were computed with a VDJ recombination model fitted to out-of-frame rearrangements, and the resulting probabilities were checked against IGoR. In a later analysis, TCR-TCR, TCR-HLA and TCR-CMV co-occurrence was scored with hypergeometric tests, and a repertoire-size bias correction was applied to TCR pairs. In a later analysis, false discovery rates were estimated by permuting HLA or CMV assignments 20 times. A later analysis grouped co-occurring TCRs with DBSCAN, adding TCRdist sequence similarity when clustering within HLA-allele-positive subsets. Co-occurrence clustering excluded repertoires with fewer than 30,000 or more than 120,000 public chains, plus five with anomalous nucleotide sharing. TCRdb mirrors the immuneACCESS table, restricted to in-frame sequences. Some clones are absent from its copies; in checked studies, under half trace to an unresolved V gene, and the reason for the others is unknown. From that table come the V and J calls and clone size; the DNA was used to work out D and trimming. The sample has roughly 100,000 clones on record, about 75% of them singletons. The biggest ten clones account for about 5% of the sample.

In total, 666 healthy bone marrow donors made up the cohort. All cohort members were sampled while nominally healthy, although unrecorded immune exposures were likely present. The donor tested CMV seronegative and was one of the 352 seronegative cohort members. Each donor provided a peripheral blood sample, and peripheral blood mononuclear cells were used for TCR beta sequencing. Genomic DNA was extracted from the blood cell samples with the Qiagen DNeasy Blood Extraction Kit. The sequenced sample consisted of PBMCs. In this chain, TRBV4-1 is recombined with TRBJ1-5; perhaps TRBD1 is the D gene, with 5 bases matching. The sequence was collected from a middle-aged woman in good health and CMV-seronegative. CDR3 reads: CAGSQRGSSNQPQHF. The DNA is as follows: TGCGCCGGCAGCCAACGGGGGAGTAGCAATCAGCCCCAGCATTTT.